This passage covers 29 T cell receptor beta chains from one sample sequenced in a study of blood T cell repertoires in COVID-19. Here immunoSEQ multiplex PCR was the method, and the copy in TCRdb shows in-frame clones only, minus some. The sample consists of 55,000 or so clones, around 87% of them appearing once. Sequenced: peripheral blood. The receptors were sampled from a man in his sixties with active or convalescent COVID-19.

The chain joins TRBV28 to TRBJ2-1; 13 positions match TRBD2. The CDR3 consists of 15 residues. V was pared by 8 bases and J by 4 bases, with 5 bases of the junction left unmatched. Germline values: CDR1 MDHEN, CDR2 SYDVKM. In DNA, the CDR3 is TGTGCCAGCCAGACTAGCGGGGGGCCGTACAATGAGCAGTTCTTC. Translation: CASQTSGGPYNEQFF.

In its sample, this clone was seen once. The chain is built from TRBV11-2 and TRBJ2-3; D not resolved. The V and J ends lost 0 bases and 2 bases respectively, with 6 bases between them. CDR1 and CDR2 from the germline V gene are SGHAT and FQNNGV. The CDR3 sequence is 14 residues long. DNA for the CDR3: TGTGCCAGCAGCTTAGAGCTAAACACAGATACGCAGTATTTT. Its protein product is CASSLELNTDTQYF.

The J gene is TRBJ1-1, the V gene TRBV6-6; maybe TRBD1 (6 bases). This CDR3 region has 14 residues. Germline assignment: CDR1 MNHNY and CDR2 SVGAGI (reference sequence). V was trimmed by 2 bases and J by 3 bases, leaving 10 bases between them. In DNA, the CDR3 is TGTGCCAGCAGTTACGGGCAGGGGCACACTGAAGCTTTCTTT. It encodes CASSYGQGHTEAFF.

This clone was found once. This chain connects TRBV9 to TRBJ2-7; TRBD1 matches 8 bases. Unmatched junction bases numbered 5, after V lost 0 bases and J lost 3 bases. The CDR3 runs 15 residues. Germline V gives CDR1 SGDLS, CDR2 YYNGEE. CDR3 region: CASSVGQGALYEQYF. CDR3 nucleotide sequence: TGTGCCAGCAGCGTAGGGCAGGGGGCCCTCTACGAGCAGTACTTC.

The chain carries TRBV5-5 and TRBJ2-1; unclear D gene. V gave up 2 bases and J gave up 5 bases, with 17 bases separating them. The CDR3 is 16 residues long. Germline lookup yields CDR1 SGHKS and CDR2 YYEKEE (reference sequence). The CDR3 loop is CASSLPSGTLHNEQFF. In DNA form, the CDR3 reads TGTGCCAGCAGCTTACCTTCCGGCACACTACACAATGAGCAGTTCTTC.

The CDR3 coding sequence is TGCGCCAGCAGCCAAGAAGGCGGGGGATCCTACAATGAGCAGTTCTTC. As protein: CASSQEGGGSYNEQFF. The V gene is TRBV4-3, the J gene TRBJ2-1; 7 nucleotides agree with TRBD2. The CDR3 spans 16 residues. From germline, CDR1 is LGHNA and CDR2 YSLEER. The V gene end was trimmed by 0 bases and the J gene end by 1 base; junction bases not matched to a gene: 3.

The chain recombines TRBV5-1 with TRBJ1-2; TRBD1 matches 8 bases. V lost 4 bases and J lost 6; bases outside the gene matches: 11. CDR1 is SGHRS, CDR2 YFSETQ, per germline. The CDR3 totals 15 residues. Here the CDR3 DNA reads TGCGCCAGCAGCACGAGACAGGGGAGTACTGATGGCTACACCTTC. Protein: CASSTRQGSTDGYTF.

The chain is built from TRBV11-2 and TRBJ2-3, with D tentatively TRBD2 (5 bases). With 0 bases removed from V and 5 bases from J, the gap between germline ends came to 15 bases. Germline V gene data show CDR1 as SGHAT and CDR2 as FQNNGV. The CDR3 has 16 amino acids. CDR3 sequence reads: CASSLEGRLAGDTQYF. As DNA, the CDR3 is TGTGCCAGCAGCTTAGAGGGCCGGCTAGCAGGAGATACGCAGTATTTT.

The chain couples TRBV5-5 to TRBJ1-1; D perhaps matches TRBD1 (5 bases). The CDR3 spans 16 residues. The germline V gene has CDR1 SGHKS and CDR2 YYEKEE (reference sequence). Trimming cost V 3 bases and J 0 bases, with 15 bases left between them. CDR3 nucleotide sequence: TGTGCCAGCAGCTCCAGGGTCGGTTTCATGAACACTGAAGCTTTCTTT. Encoded protein: CASSSRVGFMNTEAFF. Filled out from reference TRBV5-5 and TRBJ1-1, the complete variable domain reads DAGVTQSPTHLIKTRGQQVTLRCSPISGHKSVSWYQQVLGQGPQFIFQYYEKEERGRGNFPDRFSARQFPNYSSELNVNALLLGDSALYLCASSSRVGFMNTEAFFGQGTRLTVV.

To note about this clone: Additional DNA sequences in this sample encode the identical CDR3. The chain couples TRBV6-5 to TRBJ2-2, with 7 bases lining up with TRBD1. The CDR3 covers 13 residues. Per the germline V gene, CDR1 is MNHEY and CDR2 is SVGAGI. Trimming cost V 7 bases and J 3 bases; bases outside gene matches: 2. CDR3 in amino acids: CASKGADTGELFF. CDR3 DNA: TGTGCCAGCAAGGGGGCGGACACCGGGGAGCTGTTTTTT.

The V call is TRBV5-1, the J call TRBJ2-1; 13 nucleotides align to TRBD2. This CDR3 comprises 17 residues. The V segment lost 4 bases and the J segment 8 bases; nucleotides outside the gene matches: 12. Germline V gene sequence: CDR1 SGHRS, CDR2 YFSETQ. The CDR3 sequence: CASSPTKTSGRGDEQFF. In DNA form, the CDR3 reads TGCGCCAGCAGCCCGACGAAAACTAGCGGGAGGGGCGATGAGCAGTTCTTC. Full variable domain (outside the CDR3, taken from reference TRBV5-1 and TRBJ2-1): KAGVTQTPRYLIKTRGQQVTLSCSPISGHRSVSWYQQTPGQGLQFLFEYFSETQRNKGNFPGRFSGRQFSNSRSEMNVSTLELGDSALYLCASSPTKTSGRGDEQFFGPGTRLTVL.

The V call is TRBV6-5, the J call TRBJ1-1; D is perhaps TRBD1 (5 bases). This CDR3 is built from 14 residues. V was clipped by 6 bases and J by 7 bases, with 18 bases between them. Germline V CDR1 and CDR2: MNHEY, SVGAGI. The CDR3 region is CASSERGPTLEAFF. The CDR3 DNA reads as TGTGCCAGCAGCGAGCGGGGCCCAACACTTGAAGCTTTCTTT.

The rearrangement links TRBV7-2 to TRBJ2-7; D is undetermined. This CDR3 has 14 residues. V was pared by 4 bases and J by 7 bases, with 17 bases between. Germline CDR1 SGHTA, CDR2 FQGNSA. This chain's CDR3 is CASSSPSDGLEQYF. DNA of the CDR3: TGTGCCAGCAGCTCCCCAAGCGACGGGTTGGAGCAGTACTTC.

The gene calls are TRBV11-2 and TRBJ1-5; no clear D. The CDR3 totals 14 residues. The V gene's germline CDR1 is SGHAT and CDR2 FQNNGV. Trimming cost V 5 bases and J 2 bases, with 10 bases left between them. The CDR3 nucleotides are TGTGCCAGCAGCCCTGCCGGGGGCAATCAGCCCCAGCATTTT. Encoded protein: CASSPAGGNQPQHF.

The CDR3 coding sequence is TGTGCCAGCAGCTTATTAGGACTAGCGAGCTACGAGCAGTACTTC. Residues: CASSLLGLASYEQYF. The chain carries TRBV7-9 and TRBJ2-7; 9 nucleotides match TRBD2. CDR1 is SEHNR, CDR2 FQNEAQ, per germline (reference sequence). The CDR3 is 15 amino acids. V lost 2 bases, J lost 3 bases, and 5 bases stayed unmatched.

J is TRBJ1-2 and V is TRBV5-8; maybe TRBD1 (6 bases). In germline, CDR1 is SGHTS, CDR2 YDEGEE. V dropped 5 bases and J dropped 5 bases, with 22 bases sitting between them. The CDR3 contains 16 residues. The CDR3 DNA sequence: TGTGCCAGCAGAACTGGGGGGGGCGCGTTGGTTTATGGCTACACCTTC. Residues: CASRTGGGALVYGYTF.

This clone was observed a few times. The genes are TRBV19 and TRBJ1-5; TRBD1 agrees at 8 bases. The CDR3 is 16 amino acids. V was clipped by 3 bases and J by 4 bases; unmatched bases: 8. Germline CDR1 LNHDA, CDR2 SQIVND (reference sequence). Written as DNA, the CDR3 is TGTGCCAGTAGTATGCGGCAGGGGGCTTGGAATCAGCCCCAGCATTTT. Translating gives CASSMRQGAWNQPQHF.

The chain has TRBV11-2 and TRBJ2-1; 14 bases are a match to TRBD2. Trimming at V came to 6 bases and at J to 1 base, leaving 5 bases not matched to a gene. In germline, CDR1 is SGHAT, CDR2 FQNNGV. The CDR3 is 17 residues long. The CDR3 DNA follows: TGTGCCAGCAGGACTAGCGGGGGGGCCGGATCCTACAATGAGCAGTTCTTC. Protein product: CASRTSGGAGSYNEQFF. Complete variable domain (other parts from reference TRBV11-2 and TRBJ2-1): EAGVAQSPRYKIIEKRQSVAFWCNPISGHATLYWYQQILGQGPKLLIQFQNNGVVDDSQLPKDRFSAERLKGVDSTLKIQPAKLEDSAVYLCASRTSGGAGSYNEQFFGPGTRLTVL.

V usage is TRBV3-1 (or the pseudogene TRBV3-2) and J usage is TRBJ2-7; D remains unclear. Per the germline V gene, CDR1 is LGHDT and CDR2 is YNNKEL (reference sequence). The V end lost 3 bases, the J end lost 3 bases, and 9 bases lay between the germline ends. CDR3 length equals 13 residues. The CDR3 DNA is TGTGCCAGCAGCCAGAGGCGCGTCTACGAGCAGTACTTC. Protein: CASSQRRVYEQYF.

The chain recombines TRBV7-2 with TRBJ2-7; D is unclear. Germline lookup yields CDR1 SGHTA and CDR2 FQGNSA. This CDR3 comprises 14 residues. The germline V and J ends were trimmed by 0 bases and 5 bases, with 11 bases remaining between them. CDR3 nucleotides: TGTGCCAGCAGCTTAGCGTGGAGTAACCACGAGCAGTACTTC. This encodes CASSLAWSNHEQYF. Combining the CDR3 with reference TRBV7-2 and TRBJ2-7 gives the whole variable domain GAGVSQSPSNKVTEKGKDVELRCDPISGHTALYWYRQSLGQGLEFLIYFQGNSAPDKSGLPSDRFSAERTGGSVSTLTIQRTQQEDSAVYLCASSLAWSNHEQYFGPGTRLTVT.

The chain joins TRBV30 to TRBJ2-2, with 8 bases fitting TRBD2. Germline CDR1 is GTSNPN and CDR2 is SVGIG (reference sequence). V shed 0 bases and J 3 bases; nucleotides not matched to a gene: 6. The CDR3 sequence is 16 residues long. For the CDR3, the DNA is TGTGCCTGGAGTGTAAATCGGCGGGAGGACACCGGGGAGCTGTTTTTT. Translated: CAWSVNRREDTGELFF. Drawing the rest from reference TRBV30 and TRBJ2-2, the complete variable domain is SQTIHQWPATLVQPVGSPLSLECTVEGTSNPNLYWYRQAAGRGLQLLFYSVGIGQISSEVPQNLSASRPQDRQFILSSKKLLLSDSGFYLCAWSVNRREDTGELFFGEGSRLTVL.

This chain uses TRBV28 with TRBJ1-3; 7 bases match TRBD1. The V segment lost 5 bases and the J segment 4 bases; nucleotides outside the gene matches: 5. Germline assignment: CDR1 MDHEN and CDR2 SYDVKM. The CDR3 sequence is 14 residues long. Written as DNA, the CDR3 is TGTGCCAGCAGTCCATTGACAGGGGGAAACACCATATATTTT. This translates into CASSPLTGGNTIYF.

The genes are TRBV11-1 and TRBJ2-3, with D hard to call. Germline loops: CDR1 SGHAT, CDR2 FQDESV (reference sequence). V lost 5 bases to trimming and J lost 10 bases, with 16 bases between them. This CDR3 has 13 amino acids. CDR3 residues: CASSPPRLSAQYF. The DNA of the CDR3 is TGTGCCAGCAGCCCCCCCAGACTTTCTGCGCAGTATTTT. The variable domain in full, with the rest retrieved from reference TRBV11-1 and TRBJ2-3, is EAEVAQSPRYKITEKSQAVAFWCDPISGHATLYWYRQILGQGPELLVQFQDESVVDDSQLPKDRFSAERLKGVDSTLKIQPAELGDSAMYLCASSPPRLSAQYFGPGTRLTVL.

The V and J genes are TRBV19 and TRBJ1-1; TRBD1 agrees at 7 bases. Germline CDR1 is LNHDA and CDR2 is SQIVND (reference sequence). CDR3 length: 15 residues. V dropped 7 bases and J dropped 2; count of bases not matched to a gene: 10. CDR3 sequence (DNA): TGTGCCAGTAAGGGACAGCCCCAAGAAAACACTGAAGCTTTCTTT. Protein sequence: CASKGQPQENTEAFF.

CDR3 region: CASSNLGQGEGYTF. The CDR3 bases are TGCGCCAGCAGCAACCTGGGACAGGGGGAAGGCTACACCTTC. The chain couples TRBV10-1 to TRBJ1-2, with 11 bases fitting TRBD1. Germline V gives CDR1 WNHNN, CDR2 SYGVQD (reference sequence). V lost 6 bases, J lost 8 bases, and 8 bases stayed unmatched. This CDR3 contains 14 residues.

For this clone: Other nucleotide sequences in the sample specify the same CDR3. This rearrangement joins TRBV12-3 or TRBV12-4 to TRBJ1-1, with D unclear. Trimming removed 6 bases at V and 5 bases at J, with 7 bases between. CDR3 size: 11 residues. The CDR3 DNA sequence: TGTGCCAGCAGCCTCCGTACTGAAGCTTTCTTT. This translates into CASSLRTEAFF.

In this sample, this clone turned up once. The chain employs TRBV14 and TRBJ2-5; 8 nucleotides match TRBD1. The germline V gene encodes CDR1 SGHDN and CDR2 FVKESK. With 3 bases clipped from V and 5 bases from J, the junction kept 11 bases outside the gene matches. This CDR3 has 16 amino acids. For the CDR3, the DNA is TGTGCCAGCAGCCAGGGTCAGGGGGCGCGCCCGGAGACCCAGTACTTC. This codes for CASSQGQGARPETQYF.

The chain has TRBV24-1 and TRBJ2-1; no clear D gene. CDR3 length equals 16 residues. Trimming took 0 bases from V and 4 from J, leaving 12 bases between them. Germline assignment: CDR1 KGHDR and CDR2 SFDVKD. The CDR3 DNA sequence: TGTGCCACCAGTGATTTGCCCAGGCCCCCATACAATGAGCAGTTCTTC. Translated, it gives CATSDLPRPPYNEQFF.

The genes are TRBV6-5 and TRBJ1-5, with 9 nucleotides matching TRBD1. Unmatched junction bases numbered 8, after V lost 2 bases and J lost 6 bases. CDR1 and CDR2 from the germline V gene are MNHEY and SVGAGI. The CDR3 is 16 amino acids. The CDR3 here is CASSYPDTGGSQPQHF. In DNA, the CDR3 is TGTGCCAGCAGTTACCCGGATACAGGGGGCAGTCAGCCCCAGCATTTT.